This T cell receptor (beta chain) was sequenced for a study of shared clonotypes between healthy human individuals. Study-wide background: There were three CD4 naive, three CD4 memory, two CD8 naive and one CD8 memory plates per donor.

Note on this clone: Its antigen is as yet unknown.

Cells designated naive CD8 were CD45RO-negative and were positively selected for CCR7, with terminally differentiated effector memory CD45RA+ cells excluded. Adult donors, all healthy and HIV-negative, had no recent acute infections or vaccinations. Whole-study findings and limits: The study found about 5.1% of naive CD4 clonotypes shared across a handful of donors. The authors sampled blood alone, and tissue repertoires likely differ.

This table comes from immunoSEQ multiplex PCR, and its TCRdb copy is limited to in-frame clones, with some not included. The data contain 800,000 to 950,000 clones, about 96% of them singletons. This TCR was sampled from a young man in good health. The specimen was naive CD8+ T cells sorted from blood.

In nucleotides, the CDR3 is TGTGCCAGCAGCTCTATAACGGGACGCCTGACCTCCTACGAGCAGTACTTC. This encodes CASSSITGRLTSYEQYF. The chain recombines TRBV11-2 with TRBJ2-7; TRBD1 or TRBD2 may be the D gene (5 bases each). Germline CDR1 reads SGHAT; CDR2 reads FQNNGV. CDR3 size: 17 residues. V was cut by 4 bases and J by 0 bases, with 19 bases left in between.